This T cell receptor (beta chain) was recovered during a study of Graves' ophthalmopathy and Graves' hyperthyroidism. Moderate-to-severe activity, CAS at least 3, NOSPECS at least 4 and duration under 3 months characterized donors with ophthalmopathy. This clonotype was observed many times. RNA transcripts served as template for amplifying TCR beta CDR3 sequences. In the first round, RT-PCR was carried out with HTBI primers, and a multiplex PCR formed the second round. TCRdb analysed the multiplex PCR reads with MiXCR anew, one entry per CDR3 protein. The sample consists of almost 400,000 distinct CDR3 sequences, approximately 20% of them appearing once. CDR3 size: 13 residues. CDR1 is SQVTM, CDR2 ANQGSEA, per germline.

The TCR originated in a woman between 18 and 29 years old with Graves' ophthalmopathy. The specimen was peripheral blood. This sequence joins TRBV29-1 and TRBJ2-2; TRBD1 matches at 8 bases. CDR3 sequence (DNA): TGCACCCTCGGGGACAGGAATACCGGGGAGCTGTTTTTT. It encodes CTLGDRNTGELFF.